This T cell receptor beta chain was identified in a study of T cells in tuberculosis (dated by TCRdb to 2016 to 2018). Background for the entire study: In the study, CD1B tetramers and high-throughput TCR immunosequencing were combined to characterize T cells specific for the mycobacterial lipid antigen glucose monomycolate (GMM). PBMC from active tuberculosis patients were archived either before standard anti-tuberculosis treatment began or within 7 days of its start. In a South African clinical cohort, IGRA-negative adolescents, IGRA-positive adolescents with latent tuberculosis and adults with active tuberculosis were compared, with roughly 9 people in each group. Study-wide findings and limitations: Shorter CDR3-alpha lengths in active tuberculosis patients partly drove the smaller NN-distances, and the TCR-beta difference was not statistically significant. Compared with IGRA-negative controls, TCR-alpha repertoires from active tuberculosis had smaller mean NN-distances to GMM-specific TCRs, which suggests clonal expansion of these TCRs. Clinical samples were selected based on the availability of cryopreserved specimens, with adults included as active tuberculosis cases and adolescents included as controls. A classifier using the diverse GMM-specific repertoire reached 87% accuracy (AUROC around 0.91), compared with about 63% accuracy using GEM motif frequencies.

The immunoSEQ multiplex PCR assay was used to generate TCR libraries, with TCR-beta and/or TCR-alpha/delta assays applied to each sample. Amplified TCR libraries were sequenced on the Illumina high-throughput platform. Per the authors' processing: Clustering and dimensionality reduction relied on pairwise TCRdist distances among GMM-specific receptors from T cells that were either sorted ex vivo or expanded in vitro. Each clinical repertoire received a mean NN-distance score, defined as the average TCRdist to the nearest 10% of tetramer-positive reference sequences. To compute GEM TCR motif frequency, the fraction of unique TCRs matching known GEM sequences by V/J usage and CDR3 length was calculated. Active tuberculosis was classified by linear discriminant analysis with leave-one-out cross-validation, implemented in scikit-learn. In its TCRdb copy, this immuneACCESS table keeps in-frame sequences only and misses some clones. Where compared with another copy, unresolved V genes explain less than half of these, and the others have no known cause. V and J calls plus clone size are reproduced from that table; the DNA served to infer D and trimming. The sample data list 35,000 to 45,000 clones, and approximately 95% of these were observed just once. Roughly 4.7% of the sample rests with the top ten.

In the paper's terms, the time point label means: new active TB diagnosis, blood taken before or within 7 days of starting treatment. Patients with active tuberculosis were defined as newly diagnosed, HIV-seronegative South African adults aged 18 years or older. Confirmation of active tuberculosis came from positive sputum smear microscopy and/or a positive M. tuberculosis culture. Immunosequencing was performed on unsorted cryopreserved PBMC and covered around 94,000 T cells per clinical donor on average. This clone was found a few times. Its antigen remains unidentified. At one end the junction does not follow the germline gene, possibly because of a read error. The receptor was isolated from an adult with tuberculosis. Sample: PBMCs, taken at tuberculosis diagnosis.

The base sequence is TGTGCCAGCAGCTTTGAGAGCATCTCCAACGAGCAGTACTTC. Its protein reads: CASSFESISNEQYF. The sequence is built from TRBV7-9 and TRBJ2-7, with the D gene too uncertain to name. CDR1 and CDR2 are drawn from the germline V gene (reference sequence): SEHNR, FQNEAQ. The CDR3 holds 14 amino acids from the cysteine to the phenylalanine. Of the read, only the CDR3 DNA is kept; its 42 bases are in frame from base 1.